This T cell receptor (beta chain) was retrieved from a study of OX40 agonist ivuxolimab in advanced cancers. The V and J ends lost 6 bases and 4 bases respectively, with 17 bases between them. Looked up from germline, CDR1 is SGHRS and CDR2 is YFSETQ. CDR3 length: 15 residues. Libraries were prepared by immunoSEQ multiplex PCR; TCRdb keeps only in-frame clonotypes and omits some of them. The data contain 30,000 to 35,000 clones, about three quarters of them singletons. The chain has TRBV5-1 and TRBJ2-1, with a weak D call TRBD1 (6 bases). The sequence was collected from an adult with an advanced solid tumor such as melanoma, head and neck, liver or kidney cancer. The specimen comprised CD4+ or CD8+ T cells sorted from blood, sampled in a trial of the OX40 agonist ivuxolimab. The CDR3: CASKMKRDTYNEQFF. The CDR3 DNA reads as TGCGCCAGCAAGATGAAACGGGACACATACAATGAGCAGTTCTTC.